Sequencing of this T cell receptor beta chain was carried out in a study of shared clonotypes between healthy human individuals. Study-level findings and limits: It was the non-shared clonotypes that had lower generation probabilities than clonotypes shared by all four donors.

From germline, CDR1 is LNHNV and CDR2 YYDKDF (reference sequence). V was pared by 0 bases and J by 10 bases, with 10 bases between. CDR3 length: 13 amino acids. To note about this clone: Its target is not known.

Terminally differentiated effector memory CD45RA+ cells were left out of the naive CD8 fraction, which was CD45RO-negative and positively selected for CCR7. Profiled with immunoSEQ multiplex PCR; TCRdb holds only in-frame clones, not every one. The table lists about 2 million clones, about 95% of them singletons. The TCR originated in a man younger than 30 in good health. Sequencing was done on a sample of naive CD8+ T cells sorted from blood. This chain uses TRBV15 with TRBJ2-1, with D tentatively TRBD2 (5 bases). The CDR3 region has the DNA TGTGCCACCAGCAGAGATAACGGGGAGGAGCAGTTCTTC. Protein product: CATSRDNGEEQFF.